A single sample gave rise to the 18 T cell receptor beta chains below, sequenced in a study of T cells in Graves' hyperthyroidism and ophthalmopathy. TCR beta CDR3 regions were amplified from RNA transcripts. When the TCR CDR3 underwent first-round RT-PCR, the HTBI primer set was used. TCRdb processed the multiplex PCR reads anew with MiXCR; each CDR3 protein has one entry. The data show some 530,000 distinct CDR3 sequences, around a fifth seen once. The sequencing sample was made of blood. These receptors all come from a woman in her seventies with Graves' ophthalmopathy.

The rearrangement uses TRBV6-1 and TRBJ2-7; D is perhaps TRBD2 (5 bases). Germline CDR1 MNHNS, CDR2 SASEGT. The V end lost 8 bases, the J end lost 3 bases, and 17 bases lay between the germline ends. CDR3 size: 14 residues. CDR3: CASGRGQVVYEQYF. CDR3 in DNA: TGTGCCAGCGGACGAGGGCAGGTTGTCTACGAGCAGTACTTC.

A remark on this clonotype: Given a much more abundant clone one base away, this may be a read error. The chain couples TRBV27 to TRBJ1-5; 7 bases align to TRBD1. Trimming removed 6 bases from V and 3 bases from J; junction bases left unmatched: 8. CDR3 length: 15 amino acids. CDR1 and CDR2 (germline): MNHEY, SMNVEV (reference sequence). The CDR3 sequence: CASSPRQGYNQPQHF. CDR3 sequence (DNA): TGTGCCAGCAGCCCGAGACAGGGCTACAATCAGCCCCAGCATTTT.

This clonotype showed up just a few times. In DNA form, the CDR3 reads TGTGCCACCAGCAGAGGACAGGGGGCTTTCGGAGATACGCAGTATTTT. It codes for CATSRGQGAFGDTQYF. This chain connects TRBV15 to TRBJ2-3, with TRBD1 matching over 10 bases. V shed 1 base and J 5 bases; nucleotides not matched to a gene: 6. CDR1 LNHNV and CDR2 YYDKDF come from the germline V gene (reference sequence). This CDR3 has 16 residues.

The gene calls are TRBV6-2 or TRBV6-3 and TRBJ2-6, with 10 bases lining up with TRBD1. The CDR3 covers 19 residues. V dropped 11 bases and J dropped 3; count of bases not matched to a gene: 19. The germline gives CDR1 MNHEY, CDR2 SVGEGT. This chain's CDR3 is CAGKFTWGTGDLGANVLTF. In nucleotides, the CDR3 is TGTGCCGGGAAGTTCACTTGGGGGACAGGGGACCTTGGGGCCAACGTCCTGACTTTC.

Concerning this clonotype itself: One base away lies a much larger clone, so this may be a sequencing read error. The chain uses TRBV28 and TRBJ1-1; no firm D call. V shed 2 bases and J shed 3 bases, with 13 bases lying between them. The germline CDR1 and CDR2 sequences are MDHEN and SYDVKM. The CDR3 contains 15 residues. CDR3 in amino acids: CASSLSTGSYTEAFF. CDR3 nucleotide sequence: TGTGCCAGCAGTTTAAGCACCGGGTCATACACTGAAGCTTTCTTT.

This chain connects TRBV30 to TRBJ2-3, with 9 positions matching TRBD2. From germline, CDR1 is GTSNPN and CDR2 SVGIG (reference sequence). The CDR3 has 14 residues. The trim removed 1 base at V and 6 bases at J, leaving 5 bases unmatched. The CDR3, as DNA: TGTGCCTGGAGTGGGACTAGCGCTGGGGATACGCAGTATTTT. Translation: CAWSGTSAGDTQYF.

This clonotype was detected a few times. The CDR3 loop is CASSIYENTEAFF. CDR3 nucleotide sequence: TGTGCCAGTAGTATATATGAGAACACTGAAGCTTTCTTT. The genes are TRBV19 and TRBJ1-1; D not resolved. Trimming took 2 bases from V and 1 from J, leaving 5 bases between them. Germline CDR1 LNHDA, CDR2 SQIVND (reference sequence). The CDR3 extends over 13 amino acids.

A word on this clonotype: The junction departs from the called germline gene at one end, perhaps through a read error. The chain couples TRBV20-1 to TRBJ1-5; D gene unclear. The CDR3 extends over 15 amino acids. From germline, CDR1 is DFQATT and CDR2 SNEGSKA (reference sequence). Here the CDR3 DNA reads TGCAGTGCCCTCCACCCGGGCGGGAGGGATCAGCCCCGGCATTTT. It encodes CSALHPGGRDQPRHF.

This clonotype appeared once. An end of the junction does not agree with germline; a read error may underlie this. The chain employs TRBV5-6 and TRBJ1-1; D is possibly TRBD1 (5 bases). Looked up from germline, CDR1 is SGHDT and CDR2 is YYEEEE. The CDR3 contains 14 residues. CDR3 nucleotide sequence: TGTGCCAGCAACTTGTTGAGGGGAAGGACTGAAGCTTTCTTT. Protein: CASNLLRGRTEAFF.

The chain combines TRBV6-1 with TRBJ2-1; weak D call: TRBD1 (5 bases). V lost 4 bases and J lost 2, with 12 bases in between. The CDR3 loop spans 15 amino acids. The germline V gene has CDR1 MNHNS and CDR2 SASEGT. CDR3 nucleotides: TGTGCCAGCAGTGCAGGACACCAGCCCTACAATGAGCAGTTCTTC. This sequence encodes CASSAGHQPYNEQFF.

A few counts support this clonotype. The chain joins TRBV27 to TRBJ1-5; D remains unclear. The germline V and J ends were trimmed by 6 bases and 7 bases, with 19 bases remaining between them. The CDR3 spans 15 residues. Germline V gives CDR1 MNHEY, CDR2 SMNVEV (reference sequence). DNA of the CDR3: TGTGCCAGCAGCAGAGACGGGAAAAATGGGCAGCCCCAGCATTTT. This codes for CASSRDGKNGQPQHF.

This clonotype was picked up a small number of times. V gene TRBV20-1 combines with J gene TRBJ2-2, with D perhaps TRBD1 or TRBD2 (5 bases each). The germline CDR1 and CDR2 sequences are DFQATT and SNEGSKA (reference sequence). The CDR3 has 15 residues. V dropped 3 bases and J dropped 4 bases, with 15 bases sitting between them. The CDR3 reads CSASGSPRGTGELFF. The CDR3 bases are TGCAGTGCTAGCGGTAGCCCGAGGGGCACCGGGGAGCTGTTTTTT.

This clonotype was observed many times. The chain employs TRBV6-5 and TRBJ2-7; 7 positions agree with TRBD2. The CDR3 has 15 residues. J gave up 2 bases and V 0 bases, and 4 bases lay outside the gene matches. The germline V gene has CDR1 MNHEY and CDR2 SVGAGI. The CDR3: CASSYSRGRTYEQYF. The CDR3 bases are TGTGCCAGCAGTTACTCTCGCGGGAGAACCTACGAGCAGTACTTC.

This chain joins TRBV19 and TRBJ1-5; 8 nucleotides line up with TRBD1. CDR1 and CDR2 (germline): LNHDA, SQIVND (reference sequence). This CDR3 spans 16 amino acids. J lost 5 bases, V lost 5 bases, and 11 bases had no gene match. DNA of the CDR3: TGTGCCAGTAGTGCAAGACAGGGGAGAAGGGATCAGCCCCAGCATTTT. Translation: CASSARQGRRDQPQHF.

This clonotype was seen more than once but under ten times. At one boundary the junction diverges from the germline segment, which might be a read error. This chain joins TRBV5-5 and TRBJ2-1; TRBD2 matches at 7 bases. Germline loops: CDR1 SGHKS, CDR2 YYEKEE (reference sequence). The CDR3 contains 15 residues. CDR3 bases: TGCGCCAGCAGCCCAGGACTAGTTGCCTACAATGAGCAGTTCTTC. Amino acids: CASSPGLVAYNEQFF.

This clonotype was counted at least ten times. CDR3 DNA: TGTGCCAGCAGTGCCCGTCTTGGAAATCAGCCCCAGCATTTT. Translating it yields CASSARLGNQPQHF. The chain recombines TRBV6-1 with TRBJ1-5; D remains ambiguous. The germline V gene encodes CDR1 MNHNS and CDR2 SASEGT. Trimming pared 4 bases from V and 4 bases from J, leaving 11 bases between. This CDR3 has 14 residues.

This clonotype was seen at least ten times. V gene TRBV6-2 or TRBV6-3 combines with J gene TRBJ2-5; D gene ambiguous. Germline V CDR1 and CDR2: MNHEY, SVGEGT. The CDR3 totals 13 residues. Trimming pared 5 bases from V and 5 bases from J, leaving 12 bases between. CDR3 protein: CASSGRIRETQYF. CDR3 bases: TGTGCCAGCAGTGGTCGAATCCGGGAGACCCAGTACTTC.

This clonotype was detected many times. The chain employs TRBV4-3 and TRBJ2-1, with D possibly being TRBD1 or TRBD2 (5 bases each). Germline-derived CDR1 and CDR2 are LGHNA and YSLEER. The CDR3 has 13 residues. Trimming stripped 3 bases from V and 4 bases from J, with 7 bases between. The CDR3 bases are TGCGCCAGCAGCCAGGGGGATTACAATGAGCAGTTCTTC. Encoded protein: CASSQGDYNEQFF.